The clone carrying this T cell receptor (beta chain) was recorded once. This entry belongs to a study of blood T cell repertoires in COVID-19. Study context: COVID-19 samples collected from the United States, Italy and Spain covered acute and convalescent phases.

The length of the CDR3 is 13 residues. The V and J ends lost 5 bases and 4 bases, in that order; junction bases with no gene match: 2. The data were produced by immunoSEQ multiplex PCR, yet TCRdb's version contains in-frame clones alone and is incomplete. The repertoire has around 200,000 clones, 70% to 90% of them found once; the top ten carry 4% to 5%. The receptor was derived from a woman older than 75 with acute or convalescent COVID-19. The rearrangement uses TRBV12-3 or TRBV12-4 and TRBJ1-2; TRBD1 aligns across 9 bases. The material sequenced was peripheral blood. This CDR3 reads CASSRGQGYGYTF. In DNA form, the CDR3 reads TGTGCCAGCAGTAGGGGACAGGGCTATGGCTACACCTTC.